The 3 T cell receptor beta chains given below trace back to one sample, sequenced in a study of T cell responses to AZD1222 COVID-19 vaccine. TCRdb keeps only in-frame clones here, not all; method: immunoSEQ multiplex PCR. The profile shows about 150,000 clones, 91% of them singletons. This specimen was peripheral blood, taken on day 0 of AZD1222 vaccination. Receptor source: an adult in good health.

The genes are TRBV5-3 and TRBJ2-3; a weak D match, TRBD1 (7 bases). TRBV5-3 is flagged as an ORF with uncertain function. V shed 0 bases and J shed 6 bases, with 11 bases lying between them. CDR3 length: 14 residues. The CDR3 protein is CARSLGRGRDTQYF. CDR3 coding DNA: TGTGCCAGAAGCTTGGGCAGGGGGAGGGATACGCAGTATTTT.

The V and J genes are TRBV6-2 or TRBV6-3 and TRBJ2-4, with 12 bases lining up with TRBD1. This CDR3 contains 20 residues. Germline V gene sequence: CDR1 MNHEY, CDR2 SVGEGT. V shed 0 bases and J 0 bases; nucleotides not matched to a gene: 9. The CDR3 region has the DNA TGTGCCAGCAGTTACTCTCGACGGGACAGGGGGCCCCTAGCCAAAAACATTCAGTACTTC. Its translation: CASSYSRRDRGPLAKNIQYF.

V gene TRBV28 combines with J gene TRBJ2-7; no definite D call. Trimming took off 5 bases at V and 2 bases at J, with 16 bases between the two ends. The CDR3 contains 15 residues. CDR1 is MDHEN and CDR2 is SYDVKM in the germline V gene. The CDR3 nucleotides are TGTGCCAGCAGTCTTATTGGTACGGCCGCCTACGAGCAGTACTTC. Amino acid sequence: CASSLIGTAAYEQYF.